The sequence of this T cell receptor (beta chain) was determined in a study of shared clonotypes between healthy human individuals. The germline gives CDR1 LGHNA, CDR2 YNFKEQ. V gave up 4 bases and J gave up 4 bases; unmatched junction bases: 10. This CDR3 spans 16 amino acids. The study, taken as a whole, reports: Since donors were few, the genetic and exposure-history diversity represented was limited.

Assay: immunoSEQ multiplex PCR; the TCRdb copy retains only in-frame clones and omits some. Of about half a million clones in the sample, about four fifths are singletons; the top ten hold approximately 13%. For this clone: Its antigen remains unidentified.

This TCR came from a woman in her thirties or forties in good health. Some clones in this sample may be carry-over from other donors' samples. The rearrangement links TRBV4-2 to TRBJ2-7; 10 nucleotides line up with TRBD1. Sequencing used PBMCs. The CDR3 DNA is TGTGCCAGCAGCCGCGTTCTTGGACAGGGGGTATACGAGCAGTACTTC. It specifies CASSRVLGQGVYEQYF.